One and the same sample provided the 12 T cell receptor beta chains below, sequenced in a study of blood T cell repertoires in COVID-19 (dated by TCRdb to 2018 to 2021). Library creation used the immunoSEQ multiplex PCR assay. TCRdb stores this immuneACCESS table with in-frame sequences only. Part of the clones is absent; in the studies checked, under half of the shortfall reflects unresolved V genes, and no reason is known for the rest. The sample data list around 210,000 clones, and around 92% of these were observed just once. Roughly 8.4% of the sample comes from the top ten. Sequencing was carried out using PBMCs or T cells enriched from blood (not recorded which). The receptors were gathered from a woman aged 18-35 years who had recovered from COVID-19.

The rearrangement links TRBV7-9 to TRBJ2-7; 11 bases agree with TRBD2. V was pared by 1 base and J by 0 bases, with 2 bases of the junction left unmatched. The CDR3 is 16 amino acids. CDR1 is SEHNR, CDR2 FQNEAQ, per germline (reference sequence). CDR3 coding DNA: TGTGCCAGCAGCTTAGGACTAGCGGGGTACTCCTACGAGCAGTACTTC. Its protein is CASSLGLAGYSYEQYF.

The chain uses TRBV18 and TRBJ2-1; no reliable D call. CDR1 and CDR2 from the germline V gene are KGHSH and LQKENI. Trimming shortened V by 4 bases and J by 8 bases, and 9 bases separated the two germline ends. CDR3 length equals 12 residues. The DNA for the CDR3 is TGTGCCAGCTCACAGAGCGAGGATGAGCAGTTCTTC. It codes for CASSQSEDEQFF.

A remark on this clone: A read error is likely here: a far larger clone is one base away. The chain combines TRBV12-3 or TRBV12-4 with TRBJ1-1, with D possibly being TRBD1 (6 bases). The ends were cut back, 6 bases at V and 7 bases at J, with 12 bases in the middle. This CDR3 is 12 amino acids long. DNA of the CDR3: TGTGCCAGCAGCCCCGGACAGCTTGAAGCTTTCTTT. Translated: CASSPGQLEAFF.

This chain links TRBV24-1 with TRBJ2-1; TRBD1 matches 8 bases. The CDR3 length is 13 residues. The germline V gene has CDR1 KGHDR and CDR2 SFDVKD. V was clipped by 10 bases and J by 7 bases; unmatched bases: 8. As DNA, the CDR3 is TGTGCCACTACAGGGGGGCCCGGGAATGAGCAGTTCTTC. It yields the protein CATTGGPGNEQFF.

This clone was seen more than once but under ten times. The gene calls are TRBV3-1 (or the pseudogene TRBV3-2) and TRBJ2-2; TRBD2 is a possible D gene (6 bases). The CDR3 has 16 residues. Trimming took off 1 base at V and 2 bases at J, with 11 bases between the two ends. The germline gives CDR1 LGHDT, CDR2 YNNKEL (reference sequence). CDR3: CASSQVRGSNTGELFF. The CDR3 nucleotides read TGTGCCAGCAGCCAAGTCCGGGGGAGTAACACCGGGGAGCTGTTTTTT.

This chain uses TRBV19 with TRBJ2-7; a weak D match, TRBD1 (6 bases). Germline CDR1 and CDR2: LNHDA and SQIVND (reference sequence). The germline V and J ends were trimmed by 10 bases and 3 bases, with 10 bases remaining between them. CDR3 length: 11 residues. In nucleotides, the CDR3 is TGTGCCACTGGACAGTACTACGAGCAGTACTTC. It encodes CATGQYYEQYF.

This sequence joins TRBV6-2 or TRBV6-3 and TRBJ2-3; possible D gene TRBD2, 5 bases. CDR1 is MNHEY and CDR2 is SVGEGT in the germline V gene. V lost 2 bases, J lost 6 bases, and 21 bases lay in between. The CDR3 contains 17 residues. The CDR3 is CASSYPTSGLRADTQYF. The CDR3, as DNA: TGTGCCAGCAGTTACCCCACCTCCGGACTTCGGGCGGATACGCAGTATTTT.

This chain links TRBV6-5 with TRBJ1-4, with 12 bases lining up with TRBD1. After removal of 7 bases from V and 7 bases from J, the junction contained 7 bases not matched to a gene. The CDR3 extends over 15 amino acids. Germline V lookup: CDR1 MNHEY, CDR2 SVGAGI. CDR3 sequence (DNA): TGTGCCAGCAATCCGGGACAGGGGGCGATTGAAAAACTGTTTTTT. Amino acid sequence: CASNPGQGAIEKLFF.

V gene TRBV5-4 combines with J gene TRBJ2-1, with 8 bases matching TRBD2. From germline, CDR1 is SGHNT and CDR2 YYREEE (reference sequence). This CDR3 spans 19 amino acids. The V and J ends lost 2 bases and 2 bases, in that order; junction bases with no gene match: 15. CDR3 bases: TGTGCCAGCAGCTTTCCCGAAGTGGTTGCGGGGGGCCCCTACAATGAGCAGTTCTTC. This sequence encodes CASSFPEVVAGGPYNEQFF. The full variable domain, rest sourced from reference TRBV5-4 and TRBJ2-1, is ETGVTQSPTHLIKTRGQQVTLRCSSQSGHNTVSWYQQALGQGPQFIFQYYREEENGRGNFPPRFSGLQFPNYSSELNVNALELDDSALYLCASSFPEVVAGGPYNEQFFGPGTRLTVL.

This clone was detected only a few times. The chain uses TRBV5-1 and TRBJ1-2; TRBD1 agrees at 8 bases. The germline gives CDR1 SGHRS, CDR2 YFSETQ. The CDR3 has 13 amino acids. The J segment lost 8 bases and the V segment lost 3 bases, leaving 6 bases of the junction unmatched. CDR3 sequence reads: CASSYGQGRGYTF. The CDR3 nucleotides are TGCGCCAGCAGCTATGGACAGGGCCGGGGCTACACCTTC.

The CDR3 region is CASSLRGDVNNEQFF. The CDR3 DNA sequence: TGTGCCAGCAGCTTAAGGGGTGATGTAAACAATGAGCAGTTCTTC. V gene TRBV11-2 combines with J gene TRBJ2-1, with a weak D call TRBD1 (5 bases). This CDR3 comprises 15 residues. With 2 bases removed from V and 5 bases from J, the gap between germline ends came to 13 bases. CDR1 SGHAT and CDR2 FQNNGV come from the germline V gene.

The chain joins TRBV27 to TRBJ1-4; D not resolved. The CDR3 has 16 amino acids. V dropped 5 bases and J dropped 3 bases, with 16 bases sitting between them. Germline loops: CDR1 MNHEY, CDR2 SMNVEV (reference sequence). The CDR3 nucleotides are TGTGCCAGCAGTACTAGAGCTCCGAATGCTAATGAAAAACTGTTTTTT. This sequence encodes CASSTRAPNANEKLFF.